This is a list of T cell receptor beta chains from one sample in a study of cytomegalovirus exposure and HLA in healthy donors. The data were produced by immunoSEQ multiplex PCR, yet TCRdb's version contains in-frame clones alone and is incomplete. The sample yields some 230,000 clones, around 90% seen once. Sequencing was done on a sample of PBMCs. The receptors here all came from a woman aged 18-29 years in good health and CMV-seronegative. The CDR3 runs from the conserved cysteine through the conserved F or W. A D gene is named only where the DNA matches it firmly. Some rows have no size entry. The others give once, few or many, or a class for an expanded clone.

size: -; D: TRBD1; V: TRBV11-2; J: TRBJ1-1; DNA: TGTGCCAGCAGCCCCGGCGGGACAGGGGGCGGGGACACTGAAGCTTTCTTT; CDR3: CASSPGGTGGGDTEAFF
size: -; D: -; V: TRBV28; J: TRBJ2-6; DNA: TGTGCCAGCAGTTTATTTCATGTTGGGGCCAACGTCCTGACTTTC; CDR3: CASSLFHVGANVLTF
size: -; D: -; V: TRBV6-4; J: TRBJ1-1; DNA: TGTGCCAGCAGTGAAGTTCTACAGGGTGGGGGAGCTTTCTTT; CDR3: CASSEVLQGGGAFF
size: few; D: -; V: TRBV5-1; J: TRBJ1-3; DNA: TGCGCCAGCAGCCCGGAGAGCGGGCAAGGAAACACCATATATTTT; CDR3: CASSPESGQGNTIYF
size: once; D: -; V: TRBV6-5; J: TRBJ2-2; DNA: TGTGCCAGCAGTTACGGAGTTTCGAACACCGGGGAGCTGTTTTTT; CDR3: CASSYGVSNTGELFF
size: -; D: -; V: TRBV12-5; J: TRBJ1-1; DNA: TGTGCTAGTGCCAGGGAAAACACTGAAGCTTTCTTT; CDR3: CASARENTEAFF
size: -; D: TRBD1; V: TRBV7-9; J: TRBJ1-4; DNA: TGTGCCAGCAGCTCCCCGACCACAGGGGCGAATGAAAAACTGTTTTTT; CDR3: CASSSPTTGANEKLFF
size: -; D: TRBD1; V: TRBV28; J: TRBJ1-4; DNA: TGTGCCAGCAGGTTCGACAGGGTAGTTGAAAAACTGTTTTTT; CDR3: CASRFDRVVEKLFF
size: -; D: -; V: TRBV6-6; J: TRBJ2-1; DNA: TGTGCCAGCAGTTACAATCAGGTTCGATATGAGCAGTTCTTC; CDR3: CASSYNQVRYEQFF
size: -; D: -; V: TRBV29-1; J: TRBJ2-7; DNA: TGCAGCGTTGTGCCCGGGAAGGAGCTATCCTACGAGCAGTACTTC; CDR3: CSVVPGKELSYEQYF
size: -; D: TRBD1; V: TRBV5-6; J: TRBJ1-5; DNA: TGTGCCAGCAGCTTCAGGAGCACAGGGGGAAATCAGCCCCAGCATTTT; CDR3: CASSFRSTGGNQPQHF
size: -; D: TRBD1; V: TRBV6-5; J: TRBJ1-2; DNA: TGTGCCAGCAGCCTGGGACAGGGCTATTATGGCTACACCTTC; CDR3: CASSLGQGYYGYTF
size: -; D: TRBD1; V: TRBV2; J: TRBJ1-1; DNA: TGTGCCAGCAGTGGACAGGGGGGTATGAACACTGAAGCTTTCTTT; CDR3: CASSGQGGMNTEAFF
size: -; D: TRBD1; V: TRBV7-8; J: TRBJ2-6; DNA: TGTGCCAGCAGCTTCAAGGGACAGGGGGCCAACGTCCTGACTTTC; CDR3: CASSFKGQGANVLTF
size: once; D: -; V: TRBV6-5; J: TRBJ1-2; DNA: TGTGCCAGCAGGTCAACAGGCGTGGGCTACACCTTC; CDR3: CASRSTGVGYTF
size: -; D: -; V: TRBV5-4; J: TRBJ1-4; DNA: TGTGCCAGCAGCTTGGGGGGGCGTAATGAAAAACTGTTTTTT; CDR3: CASSLGGRNEKLFF
size: -; D: -; V: TRBV29-1; J: TRBJ1-1; DNA: TGCAGCGTCCGCCCGTCAGGGTCGATGTACACTGAAGCTTTCTTT; CDR3: CSVRPSGSMYTEAFF
size: -; D: TRBD1; V: TRBV11-3; J: TRBJ1-2; DNA: TGTGCCAGCAGCCTTCAAAGGACAGGGGGCGACTATGGCTACACCTTC; CDR3: CASSLQRTGGDYGYTF
size: -; D: -; V: TRBV29-1; J: TRBJ1-4; DNA: TGCAGCGTTGAAGCTGGGCCCTCAGCCCCAACTAATGAAAAACTGTTTTTT; CDR3: CSVEAGPSAPTNEKLFF
size: -; D: TRBD2; V: TRBV5-1; J: TRBJ2-5; DNA: TGCGCCAGCAGCTTTCTAGCGGGAGTCGAGGAGACCCAGTACTTC; CDR3: CASSFLAGVEETQYF
size: once; D: -; V: TRBV15; J: TRBJ2-5; DNA: TGTGCCACCAGCAGAACAGGGAAAGAGACCCAGTACTTC; CDR3: CATSRTGKETQYF
size: -; D: -; V: TRBV6-1; J: TRBJ1-2; DNA: TGTGCCAGCAGTGAAGCGGAAGGAGCTGGCTACACCTTC; CDR3: CASSEAEGAGYTF
size: -; D: TRBD1; V: TRBV6-1; J: TRBJ2-7; DNA: TGTGCCAGCAGTGCATTGGACAGGGGTGGGTCCGAGCAGTACTTC; CDR3: CASSALDRGGSEQYF
size: -; D: TRBD2; V: TRBV7-9; J: TRBJ2-3; DNA: TGTGCCAGCAGTCCGGGGGGAGATACGCAGTATTTT; CDR3: CASSPGGDTQYF
size: -; D: -; V: TRBV30; J: TRBJ1-2; DNA: TGTGCCTGGAGTGTCTCCCTGGGCTACACCTTC; CDR3: CAWSVSLGYTF
size: -; D: -; V: TRBV27; J: TRBJ1-2; DNA: TGTGCCAGCAGTTTATCGATGGGGGGGCGACTTAATGGCTACACCTTC; CDR3: CASSLSMGGRLNGYTF
size: -; D: TRBD1; V: TRBV7-2; J: TRBJ1-2; DNA: TGTGCCAGCAGCTTATACCCCAGGGGGTTCCTAACTAACTATGGCTACACCTTC; CDR3: CASSLYPRGFLTNYGYTF
size: once; D: -; V: TRBV27; J: TRBJ1-1; DNA: TGTGCCAGCAGTTTATATGGGGACTTGAGGGCTTTCTTT; CDR3: CASSLYGDLRAFF
size: -; D: -; V: TRBV19; J: TRBJ1-3; DNA: TGTGCCAGTAGTATATCAGGGGCTGGAAACACCATATATTTT; CDR3: CASSISGAGNTIYF
size: few; D: TRBD1; V: TRBV9; J: TRBJ1-3; DNA: TGTGCCAGCAGCTCGGCAACAGGGGGCTCTGGAAACACCATATATTTT; CDR3: CASSSATGGSGNTIYF
size: -; D: -; V: TRBV19; J: TRBJ1-1; DNA: TGTGCCAGTAGTATAGGGGTACAGGGAGACACTGAAGCTTTCTTT; CDR3: CASSIGVQGDTEAFF
size: -; D: TRBD2; V: TRBV6-1; J: TRBJ2-3; DNA: TGTGCCGGGGGGGTGGGTAGCACAGATACGCAGTATTTT; CDR3: CAGGVGSTDTQYF
size: -; D: TRBD2; V: TRBV7-9; J: TRBJ2-1; DNA: TGTGCCAGCAGCTTAGGCCTAGCGGGAGAGGATGAGCAGTTCTTC; CDR3: CASSLGLAGEDEQFF
size: -; D: TRBD2; V: TRBV28; J: TRBJ2-1; DNA: TGTGCCAGCGGAACGGGGGGAGTGGGGTACAATGAGCAGTTCTTC; CDR3: CASGTGGVGYNEQFF
size: -; D: TRBD2; V: TRBV19; J: TRBJ2-1; DNA: TGTGCCAGTAGACCGCCCCTCCCGGGAGGGTACAATGAGCAGTTCTTC; CDR3: CASRPPLPGGYNEQFF
size: -; D: -; V: TRBV13; J: TRBJ1-1; DNA: TGTGCCAGCAGCTCAACAGGGAGGGGAAACACTGAAGCTTTCTTT; CDR3: CASSSTGRGNTEAFF
size: -; D: -; V: TRBV9; J: TRBJ1-6; DNA: TGTGCCAGCAGCGTAGATCCGGCAGGCTATAATTCACCCCTCCACTTT; CDR3: CASSVDPAGYNSPLHF
size: -; D: -; V: TRBV19; J: TRBJ2-7; DNA: TGTGCCAGTAGTCCCGCGGGAACCTACGAGCAGTACTTC; CDR3: CASSPAGTYEQYF
size: -; D: TRBD2; V: TRBV6-6; J: TRBJ2-1; DNA: TGTGCCAGCAGCGCCCATCTAGCGGGAGGGGCCAATGAGCAGTTCTTC; CDR3: CASSAHLAGGANEQFF
size: -; D: TRBD2; V: TRBV27; J: TRBJ2-1; DNA: TGTGCCAGCAATTTGGCCCTTTCCGGGACTACCTACAATGAGCAGTTCTTC; CDR3: CASNLALSGTTYNEQFF
size: -; D: -; V: TRBV5-4; J: TRBJ1-1; DNA: TGTGCCAGCAGCCACAGTCGGAAGATGTTTGAAGCTTTCTTT; CDR3: CASSHSRKMFEAFF
size: -; D: -; V: TRBV6-6; J: TRBJ2-1; DNA: TGTGCCAGCAGTTACTCGCAGGCCCAACAACAGGGGCAGTTCTTC; CDR3: CASSYSQAQQQGQFF
size: -; D: TRBD2; V: TRBV28; J: TRBJ2-3; DNA: TGTGCCAGCCTCTTTGGGGCTAGCGGGGCTAGCACAGATACGCAGTATTTT; CDR3: CASLFGASGASTDTQYF
size: -; D: -; V: TRBV7-9; J: TRBJ2-7; DNA: TGTGCCAGCAGCCCGGCAGGCCTCTTCCACTACGAGCAGTACTTC; CDR3: CASSPAGLFHYEQYF
size: -; D: -; V: TRBV5-6; J: TRBJ1-2; DNA: TGTGCCAGCAGCCGACAGGACTATGGCTACACCTTC; CDR3: CASSRQDYGYTF
size: -; D: -; V: TRBV30; J: TRBJ1-5; DNA: TGTGCCTGGAGTGTAGTGGGACTGGGAAGCAATCAGCCCCAGCATTTT; CDR3: CAWSVVGLGSNQPQHF
size: -; D: TRBD1; V: TRBV7-9; J: TRBJ1-2; DNA: TGTGCCAGCAGCTTAGGGGGACAGCGGGGCTACACCTTC; CDR3: CASSLGGQRGYTF
size: -; D: TRBD2; V: TRBV7-9; J: TRBJ2-3; DNA: TGTGCCAGCCGAAGCTTAGGACTAGCGGGAGTACCCACAGATACGCAGTATTTT; CDR3: CASRSLGLAGVPTDTQYF
size: -; D: TRBD2; V: TRBV30; J: TRBJ2-7; DNA: TGTGCCTGTGCCGGGACTAGCGGGAGGGGATCCTACGAGCAGTACTTC; CDR3: CACAGTSGRGSYEQYF
size: -; D: TRBD1; V: TRBV4-1; J: TRBJ2-7; DNA: TGCGCCAGCAGCCAACGGGACAGTTCCTACGAGCAGTACTTC; CDR3: CASSQRDSSYEQYF
size: -; D: TRBD1; V: TRBV11-3; J: TRBJ2-1; DNA: TGTGCCAGCAGCCTCCGTACCACGACAGGGGATGAGCAGTTCTTC; CDR3: CASSLRTTTGDEQFF
size: -; D: -; V: TRBV10-2; J: TRBJ2-3; DNA: TGCGCCAGCAGTACGAACAGGGGCACAGATACGCAGTATTTT; CDR3: CASSTNRGTDTQYF
size: -; D: TRBD2; V: TRBV29-1; J: TRBJ2-2; DNA: TGCAGCGTTGTACTAGCGGTAAACACCGGGGAGCTGTTTTTT; CDR3: CSVVLAVNTGELFF
size: -; D: -; V: TRBV12-5; J: TRBJ2-7; DNA: TGTGCTAGTGGTTTGGTACTCAGGATCGGGGGGCCGCCGAGACCCTACGAGCAGTACTTC; CDR3: CASGLVLRIGGPPRPYEQYF
size: -; D: -; V: TRBV2; J: TRBJ2-7; DNA: TGTGCCAGCAGTTACTCCTACGAGCAGTACTTC; CDR3: CASSYSYEQYF